Listed below are T cell receptor beta chains from one sample, sequenced in a study of spatial heterogeneity in lung cancer. MiXCR, run by TCRdb on the 5' RACE reads, gives a single entry per CDR3 protein. The profile covers 23,000 or so distinct CDR3 sequences, with 9.7% appearing a single time and about 20% taken by the ten largest. The sample consisted of PBMCs, taken at follow-up. The receptors stem from a male donor with early-stage non-small cell lung cancer. Each CDR3 is given without its conserved first and last residue.

V: TRBV7-2; length: 12; CDR3: ASSVEGQDYEQY
V: TRBV12-3/TRBV12-4; length: 11; CDR3: ASSLDQGAKQH
V: TRBV28; length: 11; CDR3: ASSGGSTDTQY
V: TRBV14; length: 12; CDR3: ASSVGTGNYGYT
V: TRBV7-9; length: 12; CDR3: ASSLGAWGETQY
V: TRBV29-1; length: 10; CDR3: SVEGKGLAGS
V: TRBV7-7; length: 13; CDR3: ASSAGTGGAYGYT
V: TRBV7-8; length: 10; CDR3: ASSSNTDTQY
V: TRBV6-6; length: 14; CDR3: ASSYPDRAPSYEQY
V: TRBV28; length: 13; CDR3: ASSFASEDTDTQY
V: TRBV20-1; length: 14; CDR3: SARDQLAGGTDTQY
V: TRBV5-1; length: 11; CDR3: ASRAQDTYEQY
V: TRBV5-6; length: 13; CDR3: ASSSGATSTDTQY
V: TRBV5-1; length: 11; CDR3: ASSPQGEDTQY
V: TRBV20-1; length: 14; CDR3: SARDFSRGINQPQH
V: TRBV29-1; length: 9; CDR3: SVTWGEKLF
V: TRBV29-1; length: 10; CDR3: SVESRGYEQY
V: TRBV28; length: 10; CDR3: ASSRVGQPQH
V: TRBV10-3; length: 8; CDR3: AIFTDTQY
V: TRBV11-3; length: 12; CDR3: ASSLSLNTDTQY
V: TRBV29-1; length: 12; CDR3: SVARGYSTGELF